Shown below are 14 T cell receptor beta chains from a single sample sequenced in a study of blood T cells in healthy people across ages. The second PCR ran roughly 6 to 11 cycles with a sample-barcoded 5' primer and J-beta primers. TCRdb recomputed calls from the 5' RACE reads with MiXCR, one row per CDR3 protein. Of 1.5 million to 2 million distinct CDR3 sequences in the sample, 28% were seen once. Sequences were obtained from blood. The receptors originated from a woman in her twenties or thirties in good health.

The sample holds many counts of this clonotype. This chain uses TRBV18 with TRBJ2-7, with unresolved D. Deletions cut 8 bases from V and 0 bases from J, with 11 bases between. The CDR3 is made up of 13 amino acids. The germline CDR1 and CDR2 sequences are KGHSH and LQKENI. CDR3 coding DNA: TGTGCCAGCAGCCCTAGGACCTCCTACGAGCAGTACTTC. Amino acids: CASSPRTSYEQYF.

This clonotype was recorded at least ten times. The chain uses TRBV29-1 and TRBJ2-7; no clear D. Trimming removed 3 bases from V and 1 base from J, with 10 bases in between. This CDR3 has 13 residues. Looked up from germline, CDR1 is SQVTM and CDR2 is ANQGSEA. CDR3 region: CSVEGVKSYEQYF. For the CDR3, the DNA is TGCAGCGTTGAGGGTGTGAAATCCTACGAGCAGTACTTC.

The chain has TRBV5-1 and TRBJ1-1; TRBD1 aligns across 7 bases. This CDR3 region has 17 residues. Germline loops: CDR1 SGHRS, CDR2 YFSETQ. Trimming removed 0 bases from V and 1 base from J; junction bases left unmatched: 9. The CDR3 protein is CASSLAADRVRNTEAFF. CDR3 bases: TGCGCCAGCAGCTTGGCCGCCGACAGGGTGAGGAACACTGAAGCTTTCTTT. The full variable domain, in which reference TRBV5-1 and TRBJ1-1 provide the parts outside the CDR3, is KAGVTQTPRYLIKTRGQQVTLSCSPISGHRSVSWYQQTPGQGLQFLFEYFSETQRNKGNFPGRFSGRQFSNSRSEMNVSTLELGDSALYLCASSLAADRVRNTEAFFGQGTRLTVV.

The genes are TRBV25-1 and TRBJ2-5, with TRBD1 as a possible D gene (8 bases). Trimming took 5 bases from V and 5 from J, leaving 21 bases between them. The CDR3 sequence is 16 residues long. Looked up from germline, CDR1 is MGHDK and CDR2 is SYGVNS. CDR3 bases: TGTGCCAGCAGTCCCCTGGGAGGGGACAGGCCGGAGACCCAGTACTTC. Its protein product is CASSPLGGDRPETQYF.

The table lists this clonotype with many counts. As DNA, the CDR3 is TGCGCCAGCAGCCGGGAGTACTCCCAGGGGTACGAGCAGTACTTC. This codes for CASSREYSQGYEQYF. The chain is built from TRBV5-1 and TRBJ2-7; D possibly matches TRBD1 or TRBD2 (6 bases each). The V end lost 4 bases, the J end lost 4 bases, and 18 bases lay between the germline ends. From germline, CDR1 is SGHRS and CDR2 YFSETQ. The length of the CDR3 is 15 residues.

Details on this clonotype: At one boundary the junction diverges from the germline segment, which might be a read error. This sequence joins TRBV15 and TRBJ2-1; D is perhaps TRBD2 (6 bases). Germline CDR1 is LNHNV and CDR2 is YYDKDF (reference sequence). The CDR3 is made up of 12 amino acids. CDR3 sequence: CAASKTGGEQFF. The CDR3 DNA reads as TGTGCCGCCAGCAAAACCGGGGGAGAGCAGTTCTTC.

This rearrangement joins TRBV7-2 to TRBJ1-1; 7 positions agree with TRBD1. CDR3 size: 14 residues. Germline CDR1 SGHTA, CDR2 FQGNSA. V gave up 5 bases and J gave up 4 bases; unmatched junction bases: 7. The CDR3 sequence: CASSPGGVVTEAFF. For the CDR3, the DNA is TGTGCCAGCAGCCCAGGGGGGGTGGTCACTGAAGCTTTCTTT.

This clonotype appeared many times. The chain is built from TRBV12-3 or TRBV12-4 and TRBJ1-1; D uncertain. Deletions cut 5 bases from V and 0 bases from J, with 10 bases between. This CDR3 has 14 amino acids. CDR3 in DNA: TGTGCCAGCAGTGGTTCAGATATGAACACTGAAGCTTTCTTT. It specifies CASSGSDMNTEAFF.

This clonotype was found a few times. The J gene is TRBJ2-1, the V gene TRBV7-9; the D is unclear. The V end was cut by 5 bases, the J end by 10 bases, with 24 bases between. This CDR3 spans 16 amino acids. Looked up from germline, CDR1 is SEHNR and CDR2 is FQNEAQ (reference sequence). CDR3 DNA sequence: TGTGCCAGCAGCCTACGCCAGCCGGATGGGTCTCTGGAGCAGTTCTTC. Encoded protein: CASSLRQPDGSLEQFF.

This chain joins TRBV7-2 and TRBJ2-1, with 14 bases fitting TRBD2. The length of the CDR3 is 17 residues. Germline V gene lookup returns CDR1 SGHTA and CDR2 FQGNSA. V lost 4 bases, J lost 6 bases, and 8 bases stayed unmatched. The CDR3 loop is CASSSRLAGGRGNEQFF. The CDR3 nucleotides are TGTGCCAGCAGCTCTAGACTAGCGGGGGGGCGGGGCAATGAGCAGTTCTTC. The full variable domain, rest sourced from reference TRBV7-2 and TRBJ2-1, is GAGVSQSPSNKVTEKGKDVELRCDPISGHTALYWYRQSLGQGLEFLIYFQGNSAPDKSGLPSDRFSAERTGGSVSTLTIQRTQQEDSAVYLCASSSRLAGGRGNEQFFGPGTRLTVL.

V usage is TRBV3-1 and J usage is TRBJ1-2, with D hard to call. Germline assignment: CDR1 LGHDT and CDR2 YNNKEL (reference sequence). The CDR3 sequence is 15 residues long. Trimming took 5 bases from V and 0 from J, leaving 13 bases between them. This CDR3 reads CASSSQPNPNYGYTF. CDR3 sequence (DNA): TGTGCCAGCAGCTCCCAACCGAATCCTAACTATGGCTACACCTTC.

V usage is TRBV7-9 and J usage is TRBJ2-1, with 8 bases lining up with TRBD2. The CDR3 totals 15 residues. Germline values: CDR1 SEHNR, CDR2 FQNEAQ (reference sequence). With 4 bases clipped from V and 5 bases from J, the junction kept 7 bases outside the gene matches. Here the CDR3 DNA reads TGTGCCAGCAGCTCGCGGACTAGCTATAACAATGAGCAGTTCTTC. Amino acids: CASSSRTSYNNEQFF.

This clonotype was picked up many times. The chain uses TRBV4-1 and TRBJ1-2; D gene ambiguous. The CDR3 runs 15 residues. The germline gives CDR1 MGHRA, CDR2 YSYEKL. Trimming removed 0 bases from V and 4 bases from J, with 12 bases in between. This CDR3 is CASSQDQTLIYGYTF. The CDR3 DNA reads as TGCGCCAGCAGCCAAGACCAGACACTGATCTATGGCTACACCTTC.

There are a few counts of this clonotype. A read error may be the cause here, since a much bigger clone is one base away. The V and J genes are TRBV4-2 and TRBJ2-6; possible D gene TRBD1, 6 bases. The CDR3 spans 16 residues. Germline CDR1 is LGHNA and CDR2 is YNFKEQ. CDR3 nucleotide sequence: TGTGCCAGCAGCTCAAGGCAGGGGCTCGGGGCCAACGTCCGGACTTTC. It translates to CASSSRQGLGANVRTF.